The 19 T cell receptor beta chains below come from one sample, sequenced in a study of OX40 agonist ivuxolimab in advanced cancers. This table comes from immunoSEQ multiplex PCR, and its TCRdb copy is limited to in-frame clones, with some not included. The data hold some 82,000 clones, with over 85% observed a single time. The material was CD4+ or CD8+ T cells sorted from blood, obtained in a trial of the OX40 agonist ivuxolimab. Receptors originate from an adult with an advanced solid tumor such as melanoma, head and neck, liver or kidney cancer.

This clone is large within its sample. DNA of the CDR3: TGCAGCGTTTCGGGCGGGACCACCTACAATGAGCAGTTCTTC. Encoded protein: CSVSGGTTYNEQFF. This chain links TRBV29-1 with TRBJ2-1; D is possibly TRBD2 (6 bases). This CDR3 contains 14 residues. V was pared by 5 bases and J by 2 bases, with 13 bases between. Germline CDR1 and CDR2: SQVTM and ANQGSEA.

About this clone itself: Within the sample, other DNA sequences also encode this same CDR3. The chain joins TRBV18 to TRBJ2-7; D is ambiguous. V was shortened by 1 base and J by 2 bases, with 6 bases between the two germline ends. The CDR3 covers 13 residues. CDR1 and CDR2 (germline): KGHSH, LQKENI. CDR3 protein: CASSPRGTYEQYF. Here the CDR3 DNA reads TGTGCCAGCTCACCACGGGGAACCTACGAGCAGTACTTC.

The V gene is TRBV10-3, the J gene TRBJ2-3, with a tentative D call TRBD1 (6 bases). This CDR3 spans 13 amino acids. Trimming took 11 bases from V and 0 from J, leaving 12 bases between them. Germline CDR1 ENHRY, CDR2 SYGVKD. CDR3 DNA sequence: TGTGCCTCAGGGGTTCCTAGCACAGATACGCAGTATTTT. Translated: CASGVPSTDTQYF.

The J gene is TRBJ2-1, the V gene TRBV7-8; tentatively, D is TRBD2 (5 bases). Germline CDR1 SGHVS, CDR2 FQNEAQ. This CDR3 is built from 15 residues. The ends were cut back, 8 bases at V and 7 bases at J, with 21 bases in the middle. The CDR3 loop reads CASGLGISVGNEQFF. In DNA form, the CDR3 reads TGTGCCAGCGGATTAGGGATTAGCGTCGGGAATGAGCAGTTCTTC.

CDR3 in DNA: TGCGCCAGCAGCCAGACCGCGGTCTCTGGAAACACCATATATTTT. Amino acid sequence: CASSQTAVSGNTIYF. This chain uses TRBV4-3 with TRBJ1-3; D remains ambiguous. This CDR3 region has 15 residues. Trimming took off 3 bases at V and 0 bases at J, with 9 bases between the two ends. The germline V gene encodes CDR1 LGHNA and CDR2 YSLEER.

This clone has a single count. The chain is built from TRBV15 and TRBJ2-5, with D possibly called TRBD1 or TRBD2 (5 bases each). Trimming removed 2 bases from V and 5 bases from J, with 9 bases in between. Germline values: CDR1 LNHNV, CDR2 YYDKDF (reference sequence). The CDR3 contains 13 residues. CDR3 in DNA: TGTGCCACCAGCAGACCCTGGGGGGAGACCCAGTACTTC. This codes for CATSRPWGETQYF.

DNA for the CDR3: TGTGCCAGCAGCGCCCGGACAGGGGAAGGGAACACTGAAGCTTTCTTT. Its translation: CASSARTGEGNTEAFF. This chain connects TRBV4-2 to TRBJ1-1; the match to TRBD1 covers 9 bases. The CDR3 spans 16 residues. With 5 bases clipped from V and 1 base from J, the junction kept 8 bases outside the gene matches. Germline CDR1 is LGHNA and CDR2 is YNFKEQ.

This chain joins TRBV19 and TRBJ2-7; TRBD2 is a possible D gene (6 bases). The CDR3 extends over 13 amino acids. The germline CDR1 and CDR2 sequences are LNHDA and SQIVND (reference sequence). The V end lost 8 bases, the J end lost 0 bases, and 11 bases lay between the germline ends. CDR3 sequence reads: CASGVTSSYEQYF. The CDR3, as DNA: TGTGCCAGTGGCGTGACTAGCTCCTACGAGCAGTACTTC.

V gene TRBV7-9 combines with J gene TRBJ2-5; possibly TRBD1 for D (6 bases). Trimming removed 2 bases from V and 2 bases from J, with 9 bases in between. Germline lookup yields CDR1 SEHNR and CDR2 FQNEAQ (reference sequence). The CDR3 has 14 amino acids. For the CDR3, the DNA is TGTGCCAGCAGCTTAAGGGGGACACAAGAGACCCAGTACTTC. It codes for CASSLRGTQETQYF.

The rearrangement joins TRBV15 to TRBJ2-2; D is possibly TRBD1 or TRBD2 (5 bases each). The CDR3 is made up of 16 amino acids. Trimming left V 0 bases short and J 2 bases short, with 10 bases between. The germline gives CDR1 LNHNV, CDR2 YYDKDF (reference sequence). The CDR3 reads CATSRDWGRNTGELFF. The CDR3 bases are TGTGCCACCAGCAGAGATTGGGGGAGAAACACCGGGGAGCTGTTTTTT.

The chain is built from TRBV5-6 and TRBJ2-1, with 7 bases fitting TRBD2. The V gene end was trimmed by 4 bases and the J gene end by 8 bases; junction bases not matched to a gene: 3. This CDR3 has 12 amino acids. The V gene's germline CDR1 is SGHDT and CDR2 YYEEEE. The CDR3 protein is CASSVTSDEQFF. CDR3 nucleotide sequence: TGTGCCAGCAGCGTTACTAGCGATGAGCAGTTCTTC.

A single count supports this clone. The CDR3 loop reads CASAGTGRSNYGYTF. CDR3 in DNA: TGTGCCAGCGCCGGGACAGGACGTTCTAACTATGGCTACACCTTC. The chain is built from TRBV9 and TRBJ1-2, with 8 bases lining up with TRBD1. The CDR3 has 15 amino acids. CDR1 is SGDLS, CDR2 YYNGEE, per germline. Losses at the gene ends were 7 bases for V and 0 bases for J; bases not matched to a gene: 8.

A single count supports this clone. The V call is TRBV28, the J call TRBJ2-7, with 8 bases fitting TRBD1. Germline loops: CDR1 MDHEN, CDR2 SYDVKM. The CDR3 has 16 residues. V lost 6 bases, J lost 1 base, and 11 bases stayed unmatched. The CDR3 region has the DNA TGTGCCAGCAGCTTTCGGACAGGGATTAAGTCCTACGAGCAGTACTTC. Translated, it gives CASSFRTGIKSYEQYF.

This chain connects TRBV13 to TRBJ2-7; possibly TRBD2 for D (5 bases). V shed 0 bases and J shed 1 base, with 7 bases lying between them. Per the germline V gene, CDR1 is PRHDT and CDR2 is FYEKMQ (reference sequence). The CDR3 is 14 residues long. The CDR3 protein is CASSLGGSSYEQYF. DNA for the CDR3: TGTGCCAGCAGCTTAGGAGGGAGTTCCTACGAGCAGTACTTC.

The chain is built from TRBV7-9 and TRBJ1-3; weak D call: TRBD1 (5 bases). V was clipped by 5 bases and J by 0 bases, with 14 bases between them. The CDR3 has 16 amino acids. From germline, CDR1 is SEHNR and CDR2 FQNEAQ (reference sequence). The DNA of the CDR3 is TGTGCCAGCAGCCCCCCGGACACCAACTCTGGAAACACCATATATTTT. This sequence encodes CASSPPDTNSGNTIYF.

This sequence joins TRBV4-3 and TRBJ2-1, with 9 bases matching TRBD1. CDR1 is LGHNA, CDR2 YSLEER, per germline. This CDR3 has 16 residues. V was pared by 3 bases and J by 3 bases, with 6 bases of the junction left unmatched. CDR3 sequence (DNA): TGCGCCAGCAGCCAGGTGCCGGGACAGGGCTACAATGAGCAGTTCTTC. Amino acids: CASSQVPGQGYNEQFF.

The CDR3 sequence is CASSLVGQGYEQYF. The DNA of the CDR3 is TGTGCCAGCAGCTTAGTGGGGCAGGGCTACGAGCAGTACTTC. The chain links TRBV7-9 to TRBJ2-7; tentatively, D is TRBD1 (5 bases). V lost 1 base and J lost 3, with 10 bases in between. There are 14 residues in the CDR3. The V gene's germline CDR1 is SEHNR and CDR2 FQNEAQ (reference sequence).

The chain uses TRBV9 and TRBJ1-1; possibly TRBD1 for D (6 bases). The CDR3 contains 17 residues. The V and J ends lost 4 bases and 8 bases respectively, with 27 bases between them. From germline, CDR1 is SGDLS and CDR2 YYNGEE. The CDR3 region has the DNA TGTGCCAGCAGCCCCCGGGGGGGCAGGGAGGGGAACAGAGAAGCTTTCTTT. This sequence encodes CASSPRGGREGNREAFF.

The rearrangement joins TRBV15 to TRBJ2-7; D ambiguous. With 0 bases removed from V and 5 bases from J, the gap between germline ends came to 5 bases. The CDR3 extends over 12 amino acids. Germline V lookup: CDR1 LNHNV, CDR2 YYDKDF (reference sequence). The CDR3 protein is CATSRDRDEQYF. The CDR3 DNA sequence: TGTGCCACCAGCAGAGATCGAGACGAGCAGTACTTC.